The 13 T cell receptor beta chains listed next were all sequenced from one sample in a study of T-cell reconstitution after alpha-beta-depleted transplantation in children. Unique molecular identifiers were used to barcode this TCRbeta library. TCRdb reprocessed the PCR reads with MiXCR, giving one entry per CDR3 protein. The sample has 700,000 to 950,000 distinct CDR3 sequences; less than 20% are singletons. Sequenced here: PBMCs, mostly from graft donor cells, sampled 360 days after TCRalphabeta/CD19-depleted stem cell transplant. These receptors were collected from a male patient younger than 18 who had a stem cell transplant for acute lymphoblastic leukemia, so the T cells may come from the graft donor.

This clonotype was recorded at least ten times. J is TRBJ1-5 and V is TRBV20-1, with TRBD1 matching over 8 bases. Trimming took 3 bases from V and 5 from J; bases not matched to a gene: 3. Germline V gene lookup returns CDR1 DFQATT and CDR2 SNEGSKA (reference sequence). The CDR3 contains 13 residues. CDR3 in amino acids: CSARGTGHQPQHF. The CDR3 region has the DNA TGCAGTGCTAGGGGGACAGGCCATCAGCCCCAGCATTTT.

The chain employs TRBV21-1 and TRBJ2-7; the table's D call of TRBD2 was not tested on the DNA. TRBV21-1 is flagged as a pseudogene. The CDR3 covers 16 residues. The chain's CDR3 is CASSKVEAGRPYEQYF. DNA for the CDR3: TGTGCCAGCAGCAAAGTAGAAGCGGGTCGCCCCTACGAGCAGTACTTC.

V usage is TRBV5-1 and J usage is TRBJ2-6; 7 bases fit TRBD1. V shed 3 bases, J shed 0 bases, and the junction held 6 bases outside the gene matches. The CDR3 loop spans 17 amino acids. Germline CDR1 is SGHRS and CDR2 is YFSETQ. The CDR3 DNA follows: TGCGCCAGCAGCTCCAGGGACAGAGCCTCTGGGGCCAACGTCCTGACTTTC. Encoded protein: CASSSRDRASGANVLTF.

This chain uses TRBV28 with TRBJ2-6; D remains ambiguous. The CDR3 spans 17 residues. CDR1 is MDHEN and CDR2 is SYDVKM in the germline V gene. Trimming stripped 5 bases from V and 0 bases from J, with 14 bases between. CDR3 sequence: CASSQPLISSGANVLTF. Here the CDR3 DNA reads TGTGCCAGCAGTCAGCCGCTAATAAGCTCTGGGGCCAACGTCCTGACTTTC.

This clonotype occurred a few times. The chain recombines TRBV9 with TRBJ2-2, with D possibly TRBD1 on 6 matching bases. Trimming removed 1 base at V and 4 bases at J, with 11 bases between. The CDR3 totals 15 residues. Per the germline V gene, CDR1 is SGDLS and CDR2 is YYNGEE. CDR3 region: CASSVKGVITGELFF. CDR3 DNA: TGTGCCAGCAGCGTAAAGGGGGTCATCACCGGGGAGCTGTTTTTT.

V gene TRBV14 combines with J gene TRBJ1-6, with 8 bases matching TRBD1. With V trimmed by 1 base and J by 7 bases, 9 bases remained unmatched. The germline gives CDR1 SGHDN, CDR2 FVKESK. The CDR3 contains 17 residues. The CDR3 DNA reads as TGTGCCAGCAGCCAAGGTTTCAGGGGGCCCCTAAATTCACCCCTCCACTTT. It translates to CASSQGFRGPLNSPLHF.

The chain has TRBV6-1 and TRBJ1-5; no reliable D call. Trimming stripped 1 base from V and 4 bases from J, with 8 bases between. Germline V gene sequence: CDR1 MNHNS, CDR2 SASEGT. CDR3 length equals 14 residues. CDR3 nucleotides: TGTGCCAGCAGTGAAGGGGCAGGAAATCAGCCCCAGCATTTT. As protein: CASSEGAGNQPQHF.

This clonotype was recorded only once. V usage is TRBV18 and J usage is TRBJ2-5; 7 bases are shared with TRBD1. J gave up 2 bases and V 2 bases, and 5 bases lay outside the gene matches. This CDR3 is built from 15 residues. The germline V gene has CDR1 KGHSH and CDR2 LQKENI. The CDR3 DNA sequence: TGTGCCAGCTCACCATTGGGGACAGTACAAGAGACCCAGTACTTC. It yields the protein CASSPLGTVQETQYF.

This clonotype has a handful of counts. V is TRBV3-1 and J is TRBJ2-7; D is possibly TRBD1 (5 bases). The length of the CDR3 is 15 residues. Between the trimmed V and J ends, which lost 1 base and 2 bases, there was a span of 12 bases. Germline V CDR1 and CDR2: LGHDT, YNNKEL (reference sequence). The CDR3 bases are TGTGCCAGCAGCCAAGGCGCGACAGCTACCTACGAGCAGTACTTC. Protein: CASSQGATATYEQYF.

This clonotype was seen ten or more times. CDR3 protein: CASSLGPKTGSGANVLTF. Here the CDR3 DNA reads TGTGCCAGCAGCTTAGGTCCGAAAACAGGGTCTGGGGCCAACGTCCTGACTTTC. V and J are TRBV11-1 and TRBJ2-6; a possible D gene is TRBD1 (6 bases). Trimming removed 1 base at V and 1 base at J, with 14 bases between. The CDR3 runs 18 residues. Per the germline V gene, CDR1 is SGHAT and CDR2 is FQDESV (reference sequence).

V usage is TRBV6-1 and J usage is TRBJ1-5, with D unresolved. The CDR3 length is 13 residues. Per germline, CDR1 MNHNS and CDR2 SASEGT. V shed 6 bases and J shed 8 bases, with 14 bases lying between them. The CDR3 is CASSLRWAEPQHF. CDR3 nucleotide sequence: TGTGCCAGCAGCCTGAGGTGGGCTGAGCCCCAGCATTTT.

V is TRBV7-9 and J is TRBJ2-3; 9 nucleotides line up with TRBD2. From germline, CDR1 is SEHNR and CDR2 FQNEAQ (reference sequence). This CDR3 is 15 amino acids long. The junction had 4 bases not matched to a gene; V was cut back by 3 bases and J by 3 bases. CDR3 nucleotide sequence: TGTGCCAGCAGCTTCGCGGGAGGGCGTACAGATACGCAGTATTTT. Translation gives CASSFAGGRTDTQYF.

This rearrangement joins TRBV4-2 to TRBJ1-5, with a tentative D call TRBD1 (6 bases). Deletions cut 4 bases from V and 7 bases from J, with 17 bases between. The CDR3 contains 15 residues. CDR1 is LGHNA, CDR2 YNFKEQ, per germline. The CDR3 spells CASSPLDLRGQPQHF. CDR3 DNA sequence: TGTGCCAGCAGCCCCCTCGACCTCAGGGGACAGCCCCAGCATTTT.